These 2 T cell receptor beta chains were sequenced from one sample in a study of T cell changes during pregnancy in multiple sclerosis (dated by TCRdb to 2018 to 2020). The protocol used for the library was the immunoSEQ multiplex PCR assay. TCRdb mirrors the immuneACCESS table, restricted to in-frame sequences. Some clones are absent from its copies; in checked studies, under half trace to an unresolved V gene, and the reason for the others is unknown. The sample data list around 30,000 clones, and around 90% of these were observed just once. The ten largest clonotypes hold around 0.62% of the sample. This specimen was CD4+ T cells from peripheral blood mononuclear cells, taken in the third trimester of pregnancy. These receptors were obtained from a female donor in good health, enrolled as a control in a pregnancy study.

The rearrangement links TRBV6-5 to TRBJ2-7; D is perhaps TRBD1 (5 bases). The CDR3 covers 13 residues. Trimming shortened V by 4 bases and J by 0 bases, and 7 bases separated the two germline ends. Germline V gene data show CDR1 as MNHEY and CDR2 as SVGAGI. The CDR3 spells CASSSDSSYEQYF. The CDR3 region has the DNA TGTGCCAGCAGTTCCGACAGCTCCTACGAGCAGTACTTC.

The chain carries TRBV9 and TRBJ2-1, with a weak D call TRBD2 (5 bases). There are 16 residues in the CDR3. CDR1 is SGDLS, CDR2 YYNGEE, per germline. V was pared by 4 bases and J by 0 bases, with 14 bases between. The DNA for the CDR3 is TGTGCCAGCAGCCCTAGGTCGGCGGGCTCCTACAATGAGCAGTTCTTC. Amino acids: CASSPRSAGSYNEQFF.